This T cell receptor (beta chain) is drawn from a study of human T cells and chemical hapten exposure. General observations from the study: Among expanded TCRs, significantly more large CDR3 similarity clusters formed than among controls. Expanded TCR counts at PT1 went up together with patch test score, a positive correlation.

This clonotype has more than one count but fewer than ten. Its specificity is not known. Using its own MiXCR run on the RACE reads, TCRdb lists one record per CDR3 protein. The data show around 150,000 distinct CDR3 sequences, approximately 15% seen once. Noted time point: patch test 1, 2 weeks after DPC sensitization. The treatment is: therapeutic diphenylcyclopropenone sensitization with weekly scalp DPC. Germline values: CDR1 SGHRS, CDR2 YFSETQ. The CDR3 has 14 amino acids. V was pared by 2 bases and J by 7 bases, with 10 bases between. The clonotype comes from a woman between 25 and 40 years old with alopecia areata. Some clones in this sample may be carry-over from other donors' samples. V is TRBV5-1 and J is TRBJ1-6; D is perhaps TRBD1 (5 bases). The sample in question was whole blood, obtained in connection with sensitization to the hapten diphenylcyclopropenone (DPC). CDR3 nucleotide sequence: TGCGCCAGCAGCTTAGGAGGGGACAATTCACCCCTCCACTTT. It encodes CASSLGGDNSPLHF. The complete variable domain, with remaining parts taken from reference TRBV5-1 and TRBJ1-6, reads KAGVTQTPRYLIKTRGQQVTLSCSPISGHRSVSWYQQTPGQGLQFLFEYFSETQRNKGNFPGRFSGRQFSNSRSEMNVSTLELGDSALYLCASSLGGDNSPLHFGNGTRLTVT.